A selection of T cell receptor beta chains follows, all from one sample in a study of cytomegalovirus exposure and HLA in healthy donors. Measured with immunoSEQ multiplex PCR; TCRdb has only the in-frame clones, and not every one. The table has 120,000 or so clones, over 65% seen once; the top ten hold 5.5% to 8%. The material sequenced was PBMCs. The receptors were sampled from a woman in her thirties or forties in good health and CMV-seronegative. The CDR3 runs from the conserved cysteine through the conserved F or W. D genes are given only for firm matches.

>NA|TRBV29-1|14|TRBJ2-5
CSVWRSGQQETQYF
>TRBD2|TRBV27|16|TRBJ2-3
CASSRLAGVELDTQYF
>TRBD1|TRBV19|13|TRBJ1-2
CASLRGQGYGYTF
>TRBD1|TRBV18|14|TRBJ2-5
CASSPTGGAETQYF
>TRBD2|TRBV28|13|TRBJ2-7
CASSSLAGREQYF
>TRBD2|TRBV6-4|14|TRBJ2-1
CASSELAGYNEQFF
>TRBD1|TRBV28|16|TRBJ1-5
CASSFGRGPRGQPQHF
>NA|TRBV7-3|13|TRBJ2-2
CASSYSGTGELFF
>NA|TRBV28|13|TRBJ2-5
CAGSRTGLETQYF
>TRBD1|TRBV25-1|16|TRBJ1-3
CASSDPGGSSGNTIYF
>TRBD2|TRBV19|14|TRBJ2-7
CASRGLADSYEQYF
>NA|TRBV27|14|TRBJ1-4
CASSGGRDGEKLFF
>TRBD2|TRBV10-3|14|TRBJ2-2
CATEREGGTGELFF
>NA|TRBV27|13|TRBJ2-1
CASSLQGYNEQFF
>NA|TRBV9|14|TRBJ2-5
CASSVGVAGETQYF
>NA|TRBV2|12|TRBJ1-4
CASSTGHEKLFF
>NA|TRBV6-1|11|TRBJ1-2
CASESKGGYTF
>NA|TRBV5-6|11|TRBJ2-5
CASSAEETQYF
>NA|TRBV5-1|14|TRBJ2-2
CASKLLANTGELFF
>NA|TRBV6-1|15|TRBJ2-5
CASSEARRWQETQYF
>TRBD1|TRBV6-5|14|TRBJ2-5
CASSYGQGAKTQYF
>NA|TRBV12-1|11|TRBJ1-1
CASSFASEAFF
>NA|TRBV2|14|TRBJ1-1
CASTKGEWNTEAFF
>NA|TRBV28|16|TRBJ2-1
CASFSLREQSYNEQFF
>NA|TRBV27|14|TRBJ1-1
CASSLSWGGTEAFF
>NA|TRBV6-5|15|TRBJ2-7
CASSPQGLASYEQYF
>TRBD1|TRBV7-9|14|TRBJ1-1
CASSPWTGGTEAFF
>NA|TRBV27|16|TRBJ2-7
CASSRQGPGRPREQYF
>TRBD1|TRBV28|16|TRBJ1-4
CASSTARQGQNEKLFF
>NA|TRBV4-3|16|TRBJ1-6
CASSQAGRGYNSPLHF
>NA|TRBV28|13|TRBJ2-7
CASSSTVLYEQYF
>TRBD1|TRBV2|14|TRBJ1-6
CASSSQGTDSPLHF
>NA|TRBV5-4|12|TRBJ2-7
CASSLPTYEQYF
>NA|TRBV18|12|TRBJ2-7
CASSPGRYEQYF
>TRBD1|TRBV11-2|14|TRBJ1-2
CASSLEPGGNGYTF
>NA|TRBV19|14|TRBJ1-5
CASSPDRSDQPQHF
>NA|TRBV2|13|TRBJ1-5
CASSVRGNQPQHF
>NA|TRBV7-3|13|TRBJ1-5
CASSLSRDQPQHF
>TRBD2|TRBV28|19|TRBJ2-1
CASSLSATSGRAKNNEQFF
>NA|TRBV7-9|13|TRBJ2-3
CASSLGATDTQYF
>TRBD1|TRBV19|14|TRBJ1-1
CASSMTGGNTEAFF
>TRBD2|TRBV6-6|16|TRBJ2-1
CASRAQPGLETNEQFF
>TRBD1|TRBV6-4|16|TRBJ1-1
CASSVLQGQRNTEAFF
>NA|TRBV27|14|TRBJ2-7
CASSLAGGLNEQYF
>TRBD2|TRBV7-2|16|TRBJ2-2
CASRAPGLAVTGELFF
>NA|TRBV15|16|TRBJ2-7
CATSRDGGSSSYEQYF
>NA|TRBV29-1|12|TRBJ1-2
CSVGRGTSGYTF
>TRBD1|TRBV9|15|TRBJ2-7
CASSANGDRAGEQYF
>NA|TRBV4-1|16|TRBJ2-1
CASSLARASVYNEQFF
>NA|TRBV4-1|14|TRBJ1-4
CASSQGGAGEKLFF
>TRBD2|TRBV9|16|TRBJ2-2
CASSVLGGGNTGELFF
>TRBD1|TRBV6-5|16|TRBJ1-2
CASSYSIGQGPYGYTF
>NA|TRBV7-9|17|TRBJ1-2
CASSYHAPQGSNYGYTF